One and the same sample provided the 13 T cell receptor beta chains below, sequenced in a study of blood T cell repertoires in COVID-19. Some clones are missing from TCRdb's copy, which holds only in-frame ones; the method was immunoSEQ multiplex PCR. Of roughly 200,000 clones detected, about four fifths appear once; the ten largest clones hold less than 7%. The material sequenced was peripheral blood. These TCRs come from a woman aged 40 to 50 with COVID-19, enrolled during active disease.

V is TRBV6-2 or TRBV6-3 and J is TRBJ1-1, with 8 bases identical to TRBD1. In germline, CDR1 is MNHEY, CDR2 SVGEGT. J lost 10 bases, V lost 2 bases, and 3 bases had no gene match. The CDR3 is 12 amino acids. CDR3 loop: CASSYPDRGAFF. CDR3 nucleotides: TGTGCCAGCAGTTACCCCGACAGGGGAGCTTTCTTT.

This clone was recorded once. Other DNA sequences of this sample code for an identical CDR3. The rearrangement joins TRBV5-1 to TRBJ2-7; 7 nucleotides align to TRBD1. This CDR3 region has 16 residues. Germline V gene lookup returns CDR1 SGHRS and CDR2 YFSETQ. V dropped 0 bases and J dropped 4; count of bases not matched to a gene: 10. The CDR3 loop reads CASSLALETGRYEQYF. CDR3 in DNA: TGCGCCAGCAGCTTGGCCCTTGAGACAGGGCGTTACGAGCAGTACTTC.

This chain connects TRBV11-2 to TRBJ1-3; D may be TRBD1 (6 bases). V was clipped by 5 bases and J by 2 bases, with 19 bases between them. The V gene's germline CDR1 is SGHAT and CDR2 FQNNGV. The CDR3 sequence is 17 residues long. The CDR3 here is CASSPIKQEGAGNTIYF. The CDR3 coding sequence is TGTGCCAGCAGCCCTATTAAACAAGAGGGGGCTGGAAACACCATATATTTT. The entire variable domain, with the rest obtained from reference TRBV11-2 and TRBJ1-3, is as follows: EAGVAQSPRYKIIEKRQSVAFWCNPISGHATLYWYQQILGQGPKLLIQFQNNGVVDDSQLPKDRFSAERLKGVDSTLKIQPAKLEDSAVYLCASSPIKQEGAGNTIYFGEGSWLTVV.

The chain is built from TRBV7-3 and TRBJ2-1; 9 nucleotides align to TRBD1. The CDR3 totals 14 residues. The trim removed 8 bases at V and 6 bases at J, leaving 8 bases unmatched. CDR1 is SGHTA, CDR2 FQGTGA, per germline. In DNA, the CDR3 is TGTGCCAGCGTGCCCGGGACAGGGTCCAATGAGCAGTTCTTC. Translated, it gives CASVPGTGSNEQFF.

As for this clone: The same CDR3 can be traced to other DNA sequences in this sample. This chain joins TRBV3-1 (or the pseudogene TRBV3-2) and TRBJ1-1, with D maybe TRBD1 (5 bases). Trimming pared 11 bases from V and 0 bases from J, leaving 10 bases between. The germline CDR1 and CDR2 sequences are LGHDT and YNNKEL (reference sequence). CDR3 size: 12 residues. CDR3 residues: CASRGLNTEAFF. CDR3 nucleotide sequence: TGTGCCTCCCGGGGGTTGAACACTGAAGCTTTCTTT.

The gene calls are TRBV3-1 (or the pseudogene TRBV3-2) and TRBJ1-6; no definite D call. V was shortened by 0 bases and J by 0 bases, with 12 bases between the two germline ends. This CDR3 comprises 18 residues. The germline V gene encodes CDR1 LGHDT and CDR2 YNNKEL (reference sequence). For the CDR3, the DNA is TGTGCCAGCAGCCAAGAGAGGAGATGGAGCTCCTATAATTCACCCCTCCACTTT. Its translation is CASSQERRWSSYNSPLHF.

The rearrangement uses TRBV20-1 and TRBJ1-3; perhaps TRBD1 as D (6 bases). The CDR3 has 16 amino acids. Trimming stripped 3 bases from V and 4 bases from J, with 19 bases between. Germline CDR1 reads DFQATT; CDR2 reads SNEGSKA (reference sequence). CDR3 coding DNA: TGCAGTGCTAGTGGGTCGGTGGGGGCGCGCGGAAACACCATATATTTT. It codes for CSASGSVGARGNTIYF.

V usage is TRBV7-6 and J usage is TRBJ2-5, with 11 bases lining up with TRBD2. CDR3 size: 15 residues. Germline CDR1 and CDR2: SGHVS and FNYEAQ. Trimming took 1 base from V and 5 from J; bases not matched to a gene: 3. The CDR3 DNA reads TGTGCCAGCAGCTTAGTGGCTAGCGGGGGGGAGACCCAGTACTTC. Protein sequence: CASSLVASGGETQYF.

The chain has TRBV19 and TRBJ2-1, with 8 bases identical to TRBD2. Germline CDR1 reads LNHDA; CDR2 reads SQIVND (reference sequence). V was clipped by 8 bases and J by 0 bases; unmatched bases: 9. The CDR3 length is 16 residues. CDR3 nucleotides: TGTGCCAGTGAACCTGAAGCGGGGGCCTCCTACAATGAGCAGTTCTTC. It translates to CASEPEAGASYNEQFF.

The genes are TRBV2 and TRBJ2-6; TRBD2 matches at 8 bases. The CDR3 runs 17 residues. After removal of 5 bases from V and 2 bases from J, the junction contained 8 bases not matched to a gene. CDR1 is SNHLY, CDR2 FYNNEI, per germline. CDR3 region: CASSPGLGVTGANVLTF. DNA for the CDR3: TGTGCCAGCAGTCCGGGACTAGGGGTGACTGGGGCCAACGTCCTGACTTTC. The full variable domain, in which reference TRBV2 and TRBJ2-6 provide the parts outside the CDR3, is EPEVTQTPSHQVTQMGQEVILRCVPISNHLYFYWYRQILGQKVEFLVSFYNNEISEKSEIFDDQFSVERPDGSNFTLKIRSTKLEDSAMYFCASSPGLGVTGANVLTFGAGSRLTVL.

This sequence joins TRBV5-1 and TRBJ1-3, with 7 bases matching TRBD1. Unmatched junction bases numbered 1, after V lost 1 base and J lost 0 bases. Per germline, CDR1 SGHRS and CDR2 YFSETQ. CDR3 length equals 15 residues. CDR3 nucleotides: TGCGCCAGCAGCTTGCAGGGGGTCTCTGGAAACACCATATATTTT. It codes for CASSLQGVSGNTIYF.

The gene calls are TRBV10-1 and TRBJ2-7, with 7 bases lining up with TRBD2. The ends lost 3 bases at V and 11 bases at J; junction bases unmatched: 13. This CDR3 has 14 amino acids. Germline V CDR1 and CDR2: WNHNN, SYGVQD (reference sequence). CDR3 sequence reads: CASSDPSLDGRKYF. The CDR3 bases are TGCGCCAGCAGTGACCCCTCCCTGGACGGGAGGAAGTACTTC.

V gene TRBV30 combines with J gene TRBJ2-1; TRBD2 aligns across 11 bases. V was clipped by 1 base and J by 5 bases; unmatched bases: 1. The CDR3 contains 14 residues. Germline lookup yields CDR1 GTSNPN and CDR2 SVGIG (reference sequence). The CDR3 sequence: CAWSETSGDNEQFF. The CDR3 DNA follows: TGTGCCTGGAGTGAGACTAGCGGGGACAATGAGCAGTTCTTC.